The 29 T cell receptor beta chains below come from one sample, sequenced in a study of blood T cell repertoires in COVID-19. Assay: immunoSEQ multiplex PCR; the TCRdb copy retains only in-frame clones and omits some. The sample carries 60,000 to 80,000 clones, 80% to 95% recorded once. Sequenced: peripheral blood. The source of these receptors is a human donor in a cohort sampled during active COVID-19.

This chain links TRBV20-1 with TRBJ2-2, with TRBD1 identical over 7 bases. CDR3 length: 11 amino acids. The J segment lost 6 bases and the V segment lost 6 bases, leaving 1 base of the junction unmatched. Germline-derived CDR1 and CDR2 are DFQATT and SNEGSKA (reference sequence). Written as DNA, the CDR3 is TGCAGTGCACAGGGGTCCGGGGAGCTGTTTTTT. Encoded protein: CSAQGSGELFF.

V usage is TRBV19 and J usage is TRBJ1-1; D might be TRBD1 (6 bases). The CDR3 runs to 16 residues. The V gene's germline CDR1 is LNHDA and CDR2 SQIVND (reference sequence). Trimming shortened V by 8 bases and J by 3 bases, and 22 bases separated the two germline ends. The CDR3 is CASSPSGRGLDTEAFF. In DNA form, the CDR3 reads TGTGCCAGTTCCCCATCCGGCAGGGGTCTGGACACTGAAGCTTTCTTT.

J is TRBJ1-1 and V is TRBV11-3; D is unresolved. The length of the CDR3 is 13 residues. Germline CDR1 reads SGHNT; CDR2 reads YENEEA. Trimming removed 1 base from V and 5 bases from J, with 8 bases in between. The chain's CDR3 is CASSLVPGTEAFF. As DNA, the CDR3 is TGTGCCAGCAGCTTAGTTCCGGGTACTGAAGCTTTCTTT. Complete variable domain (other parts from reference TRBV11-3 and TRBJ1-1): EAGVVQSPRYKIIEKKQPVAFWCNPISGHNTLYWYLQNLGQGPELLIRYENEEAVDDSQLPKDRFSAERLKGVDSTLKIQPAELGDSAVYLCASSLVPGTEAFFGQGTRLTVV.

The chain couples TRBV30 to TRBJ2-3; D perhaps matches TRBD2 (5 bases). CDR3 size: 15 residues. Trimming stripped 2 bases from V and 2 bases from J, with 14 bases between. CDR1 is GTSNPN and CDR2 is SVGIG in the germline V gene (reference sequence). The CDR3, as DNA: TGTGCCTGGAGTCGGACTGCGACCCCCACAGATACGCAGTATTTT. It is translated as CAWSRTATPTDTQYF.

CDR3 bases: TGTGCCAGCAGACAGACAGGGAATGAAAAACTGTTTTTT. Residues: CASRQTGNEKLFF. The chain employs TRBV6-5 and TRBJ1-4; the match to TRBD1 covers 7 bases. J lost 5 bases, V lost 6 bases, and 3 bases had no gene match. CDR3 length: 13 amino acids. From germline, CDR1 is MNHEY and CDR2 SVGAGI.

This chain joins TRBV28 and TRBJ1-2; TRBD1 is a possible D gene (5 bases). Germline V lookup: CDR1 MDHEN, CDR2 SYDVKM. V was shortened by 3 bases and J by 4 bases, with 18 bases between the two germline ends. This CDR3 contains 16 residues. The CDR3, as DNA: TGTGCCAGCAGTTTTCGCTCTCCTCGCGGGACCTATGGCTACACCTTC. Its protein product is CASSFRSPRGTYGYTF.

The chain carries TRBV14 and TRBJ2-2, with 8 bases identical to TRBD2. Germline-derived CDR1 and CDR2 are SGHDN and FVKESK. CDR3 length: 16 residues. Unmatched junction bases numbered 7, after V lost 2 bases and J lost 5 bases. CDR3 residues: CASSQLAGIGTGELFF. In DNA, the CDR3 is TGTGCCAGCAGCCAATTAGCGGGAATCGGAACCGGGGAGCTGTTTTTT.

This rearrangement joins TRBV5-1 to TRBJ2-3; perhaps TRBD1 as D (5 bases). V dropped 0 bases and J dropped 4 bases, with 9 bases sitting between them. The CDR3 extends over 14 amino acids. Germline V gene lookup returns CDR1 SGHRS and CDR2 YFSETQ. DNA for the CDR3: TGCGCCAGCAGCTTGGGTACAGGTGCAGATACGCAGTATTTT. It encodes CASSLGTGADTQYF.

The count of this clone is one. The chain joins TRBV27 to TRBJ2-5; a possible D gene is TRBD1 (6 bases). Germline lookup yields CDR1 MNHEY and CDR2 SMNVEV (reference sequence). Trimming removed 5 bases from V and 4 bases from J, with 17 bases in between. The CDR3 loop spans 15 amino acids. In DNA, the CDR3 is TGTGCCAGCAGTCTCACAGGTAGAGGGGGAGAGACCCAGTACTTC. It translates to CASSLTGRGGETQYF.

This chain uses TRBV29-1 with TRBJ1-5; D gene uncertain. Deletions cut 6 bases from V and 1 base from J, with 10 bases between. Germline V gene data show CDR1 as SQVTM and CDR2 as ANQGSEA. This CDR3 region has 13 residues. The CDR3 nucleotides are TGCAGCGTGGCCGGCGGCAGCAATCAGCCCCAGCATTTT. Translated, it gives CSVAGGSNQPQHF.

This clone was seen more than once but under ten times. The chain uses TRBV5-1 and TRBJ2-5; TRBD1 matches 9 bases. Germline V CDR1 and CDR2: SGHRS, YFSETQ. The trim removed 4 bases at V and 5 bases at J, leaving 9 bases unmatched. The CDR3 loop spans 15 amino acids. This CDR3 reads CASSTRQGGEETQYF. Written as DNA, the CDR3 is TGCGCCAGCAGCACCAGACAGGGGGGCGAGGAGACCCAGTACTTC.

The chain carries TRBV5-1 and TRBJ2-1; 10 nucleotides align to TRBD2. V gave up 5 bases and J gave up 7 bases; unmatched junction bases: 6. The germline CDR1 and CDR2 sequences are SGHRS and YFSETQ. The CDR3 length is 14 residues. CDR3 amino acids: CASRSGTSANEQFF. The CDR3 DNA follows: TGCGCCAGCAGATCCGGGACTAGCGCGAATGAGCAGTTCTTC. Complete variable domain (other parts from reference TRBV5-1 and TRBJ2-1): KAGVTQTPRYLIKTRGQQVTLSCSPISGHRSVSWYQQTPGQGLQFLFEYFSETQRNKGNFPGRFSGRQFSNSRSEMNVSTLELGDSALYLCASRSGTSANEQFFGPGTRLTVL.

The CDR3 region is CASSQTPAANTEAFF. The DNA of the CDR3 is TGTGCCAGCTCACAAACCCCGGCGGCGAACACTGAAGCTTTCTTT. The chain is built from TRBV18 and TRBJ1-1; D is ambiguous. Germline CDR1 KGHSH, CDR2 LQKENI. This CDR3 is built from 15 residues. The V gene lost 4 bases and the J gene lost 1 base, with 13 bases spanning the gap. Combining the CDR3 with reference TRBV18 and TRBJ1-1 gives the whole variable domain NAGVMQNPRHLVRRRGQEARLRCSPMKGHSHVYWYRQLPEEGLKFMVYLQKENIIDESGMPKERFSAEFPKEGPSILRIQQVVRGDSAAYFCASSQTPAANTEAFFGQGTRLTVV.

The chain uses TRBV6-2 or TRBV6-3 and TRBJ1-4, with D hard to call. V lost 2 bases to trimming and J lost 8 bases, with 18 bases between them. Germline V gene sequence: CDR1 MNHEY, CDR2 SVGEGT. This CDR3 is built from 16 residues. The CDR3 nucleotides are TGTGCCAGCAGTTACCCCCGACAAGAAGTTCGAGAAAAACTGTTTTTT. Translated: CASSYPRQEVREKLFF.

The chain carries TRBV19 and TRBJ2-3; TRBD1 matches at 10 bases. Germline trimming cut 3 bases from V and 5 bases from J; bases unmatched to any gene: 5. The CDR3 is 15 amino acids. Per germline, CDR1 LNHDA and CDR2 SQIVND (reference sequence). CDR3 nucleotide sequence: TGTGCCAGTAGTATTGGGACAGGGGTAGTAGATACGCAGTATTTT. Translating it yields CASSIGTGVVDTQYF.

The CDR3 sequence: CASSWRGYPNNEQFF. CDR3 DNA sequence: TGTGCCAGCAGCTGGAGGGGTTATCCTAACAATGAGCAGTTCTTC. The chain has TRBV7-3 and TRBJ2-1; a possible D gene is TRBD2 (6 bases). V lost 4 bases and J 5 bases, leaving 15 bases between the germline ends. This CDR3 is built from 15 residues. From germline, CDR1 is SGHTA and CDR2 FQGTGA.

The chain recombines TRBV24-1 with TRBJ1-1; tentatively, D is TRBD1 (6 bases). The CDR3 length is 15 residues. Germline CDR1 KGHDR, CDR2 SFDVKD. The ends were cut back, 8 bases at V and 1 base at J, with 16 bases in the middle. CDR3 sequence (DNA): TGTGCCACCATGGGAAGGGAGGGGGAGAACACTGAAGCTTTCTTT. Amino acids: CATMGREGENTEAFF.

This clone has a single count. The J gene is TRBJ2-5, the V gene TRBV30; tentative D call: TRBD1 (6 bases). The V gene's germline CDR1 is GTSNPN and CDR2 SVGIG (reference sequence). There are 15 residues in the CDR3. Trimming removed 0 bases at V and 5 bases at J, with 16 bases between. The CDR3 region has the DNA TGTGCCTGGAGTGTACCCGCCAGGGGAAGGGAGACCCAGTACTTC. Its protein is CAWSVPARGRETQYF.

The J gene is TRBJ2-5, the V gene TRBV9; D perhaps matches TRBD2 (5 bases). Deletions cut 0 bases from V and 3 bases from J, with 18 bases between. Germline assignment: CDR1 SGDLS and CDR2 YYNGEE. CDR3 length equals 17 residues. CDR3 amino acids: CASSVGPPGGFEETQYF. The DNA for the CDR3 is TGTGCCAGCAGCGTAGGCCCCCCTGGAGGCTTCGAAGAGACCCAGTACTTC. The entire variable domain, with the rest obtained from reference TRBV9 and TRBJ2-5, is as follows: DSGVTQTPKHLITATGQRVTLRCSPRSGDLSVYWYQQSLDQGLQFLIQYYNGEERAKGNILERFSAQQFPDLHSELNLSSLELGDSALYFCASSVGPPGGFEETQYFGPGTRLLVL.

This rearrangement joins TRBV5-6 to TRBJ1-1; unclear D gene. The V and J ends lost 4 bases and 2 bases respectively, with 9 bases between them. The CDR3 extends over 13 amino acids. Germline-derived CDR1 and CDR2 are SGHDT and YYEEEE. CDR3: CASSPRVNTEAFF. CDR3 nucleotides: TGTGCCAGCAGCCCGCGGGTTAACACTGAAGCTTTCTTT.

In DNA form, the CDR3 reads TGCGCCAGCAGCCTCGAGGGACAGTCCTACGAGCAGTACTTC. This gives the protein CASSLEGQSYEQYF. V gene TRBV5-1 combines with J gene TRBJ2-7; 7 bases line up with TRBD1. Germline trimming cut 4 bases from V and 1 base from J; bases unmatched to any gene: 5. Germline V CDR1 and CDR2: SGHRS, YFSETQ. The CDR3 is 14 residues long. Combining the CDR3 with reference TRBV5-1 and TRBJ2-7 gives the whole variable domain KAGVTQTPRYLIKTRGQQVTLSCSPISGHRSVSWYQQTPGQGLQFLFEYFSETQRNKGNFPGRFSGRQFSNSRSEMNVSTLELGDSALYLCASSLEGQSYEQYFGPGTRLTVT.

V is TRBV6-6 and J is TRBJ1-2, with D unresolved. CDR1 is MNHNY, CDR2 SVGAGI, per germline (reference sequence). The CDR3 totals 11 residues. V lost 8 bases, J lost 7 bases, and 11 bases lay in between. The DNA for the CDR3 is TGTGCCAGCCTGGCGGTAGTTGGCTACACCTTC. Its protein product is CASLAVVGYTF.

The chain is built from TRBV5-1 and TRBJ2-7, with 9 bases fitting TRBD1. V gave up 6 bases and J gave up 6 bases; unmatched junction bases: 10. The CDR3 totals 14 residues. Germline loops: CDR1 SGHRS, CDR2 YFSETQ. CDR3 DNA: TGCGCCAGCACAGGCCCCGGGACAGGGTCCGAGCAGTACTTC. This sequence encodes CASTGPGTGSEQYF.

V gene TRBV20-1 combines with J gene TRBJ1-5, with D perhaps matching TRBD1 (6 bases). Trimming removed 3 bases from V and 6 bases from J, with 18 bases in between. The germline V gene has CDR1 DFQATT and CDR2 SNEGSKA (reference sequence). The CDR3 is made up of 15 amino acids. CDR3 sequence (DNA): TGCAGTGCTAGTTGGACCGGGACACCCCCTCAGCCCCAGCATTTT. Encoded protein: CSASWTGTPPQPQHF.

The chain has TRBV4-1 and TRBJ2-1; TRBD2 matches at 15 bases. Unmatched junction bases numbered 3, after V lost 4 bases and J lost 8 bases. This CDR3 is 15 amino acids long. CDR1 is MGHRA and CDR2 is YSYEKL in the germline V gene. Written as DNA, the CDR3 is TGCGCCAGCAGCCCGGGACTAGCGGGGGGCCATGAGCAGTTCTTC. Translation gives CASSPGLAGGHEQFF.

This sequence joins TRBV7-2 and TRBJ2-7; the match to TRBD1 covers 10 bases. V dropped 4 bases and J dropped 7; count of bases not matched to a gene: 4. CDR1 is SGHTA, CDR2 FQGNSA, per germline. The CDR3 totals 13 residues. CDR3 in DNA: TGTGCCAGCAGCTGGGACAGGGGTCGGGAGCAGTACTTC. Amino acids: CASSWDRGREQYF. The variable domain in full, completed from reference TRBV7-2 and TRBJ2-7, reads GAGVSQSPSNKVTEKGKDVELRCDPISGHTALYWYRQSLGQGLEFLIYFQGNSAPDKSGLPSDRFSAERTGGSVSTLTIQRTQQEDSAVYLCASSWDRGREQYFGPGTRLTVT.

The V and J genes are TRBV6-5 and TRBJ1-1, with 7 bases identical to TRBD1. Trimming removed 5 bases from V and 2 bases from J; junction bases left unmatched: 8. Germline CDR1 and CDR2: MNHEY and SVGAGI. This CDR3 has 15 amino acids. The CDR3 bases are TGTGCCAGCAGTAACGCCGGGACAGAAAACACTGAAGCTTTCTTT. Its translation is CASSNAGTENTEAFF.

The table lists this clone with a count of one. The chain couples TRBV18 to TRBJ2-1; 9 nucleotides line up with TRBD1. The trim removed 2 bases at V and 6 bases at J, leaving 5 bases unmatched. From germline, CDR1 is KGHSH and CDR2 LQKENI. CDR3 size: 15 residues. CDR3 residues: CASSPTGTGSNEQFF. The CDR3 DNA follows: TGTGCCAGCTCACCAACTGGGACAGGGTCCAATGAGCAGTTCTTC.

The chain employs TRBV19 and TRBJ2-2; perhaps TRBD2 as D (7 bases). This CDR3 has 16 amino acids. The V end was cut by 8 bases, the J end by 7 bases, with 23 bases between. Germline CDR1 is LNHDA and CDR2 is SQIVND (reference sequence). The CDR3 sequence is CASRPGGRRSGGELFF. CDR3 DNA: TGTGCCAGTCGCCCGGGGGGCCGACGGAGTGGCGGGGAGCTGTTTTTT.